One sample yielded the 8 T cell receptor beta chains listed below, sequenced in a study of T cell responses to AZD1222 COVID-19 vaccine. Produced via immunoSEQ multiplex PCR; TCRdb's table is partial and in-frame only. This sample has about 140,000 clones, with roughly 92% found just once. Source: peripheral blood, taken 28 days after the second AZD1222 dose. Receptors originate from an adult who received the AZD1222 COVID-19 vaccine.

CDR3 sequence reads: CASSQVPPGGVGNTIYF. The DNA for the CDR3 is TGCGCCAGCAGCCAAGTTCCACCCGGGGGGGTCGGAAACACCATATATTTT. The chain recombines TRBV4-1 with TRBJ1-3, with TRBD1 as a possible D gene (5 bases). V lost 1 base and J lost 4, with 17 bases in between. Germline V gene lookup returns CDR1 MGHRA and CDR2 YSYEKL. There are 17 residues in the CDR3.

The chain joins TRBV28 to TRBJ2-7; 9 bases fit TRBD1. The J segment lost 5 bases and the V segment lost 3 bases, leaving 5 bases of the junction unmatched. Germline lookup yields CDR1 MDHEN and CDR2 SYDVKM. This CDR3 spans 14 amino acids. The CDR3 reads CASSFRDRVHEQYF. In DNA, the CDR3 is TGTGCCAGCAGTTTCCGGGACAGGGTCCACGAGCAGTACTTC.

CDR3 DNA: TGTGCCAGCAGTTACGGCAGGGGGCAAGGTGGCTACACCTTC. This translates into CASSYGRGQGGYTF. The rearrangement uses TRBV6-5 and TRBJ1-2; 8 bases are shared with TRBD1. Germline CDR1 is MNHEY and CDR2 is SVGAGI. The CDR3 consists of 14 residues. V shed 2 bases, J shed 7 bases, and the junction held 6 bases outside the gene matches.

The CDR3 loop is CASSPGQGVREAFF. The CDR3 DNA follows: TGTGCCAGCAGCCCAGGACAGGGCGTGAGGGAAGCTTTCTTT. The gene calls are TRBV11-3 and TRBJ1-1, with 8 bases matching TRBD1. This CDR3 contains 14 residues. Germline trimming cut 5 bases from V and 8 bases from J; bases unmatched to any gene: 10. Per the germline V gene, CDR1 is SGHNT and CDR2 is YENEEA.

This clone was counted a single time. CDR3 DNA sequence: TGTGCCAGCAGCTTAGGGACAGAATTTTATGGCTACACCTTC. It codes for CASSLGTEFYGYTF. The chain uses TRBV7-9 and TRBJ1-2; D may be TRBD1 (6 bases). CDR1 is SEHNR and CDR2 is FQNEAQ in the germline V gene (reference sequence). V shed 1 base and J shed 5 bases, with 11 bases lying between them. The CDR3 has 14 residues.

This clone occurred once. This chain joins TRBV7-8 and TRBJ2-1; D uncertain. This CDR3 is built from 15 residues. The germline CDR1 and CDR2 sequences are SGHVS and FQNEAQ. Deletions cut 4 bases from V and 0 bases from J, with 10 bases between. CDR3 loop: CASSSSLGSYNEQFF. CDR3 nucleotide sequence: TGTGCCAGCAGCTCCTCCTTGGGCTCCTACAATGAGCAGTTCTTC.

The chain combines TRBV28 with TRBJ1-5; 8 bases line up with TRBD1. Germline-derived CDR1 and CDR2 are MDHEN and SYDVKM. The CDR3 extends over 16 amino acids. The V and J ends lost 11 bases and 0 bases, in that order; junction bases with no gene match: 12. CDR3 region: CASQLAGGPSNQPQHF. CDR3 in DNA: TGTGCCTCGCAATTGGCAGGGGGCCCTAGCAATCAGCCCCAGCATTTT.

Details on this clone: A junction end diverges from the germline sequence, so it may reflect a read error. Here the CDR3 reads CRVGGASYTF. The CDR3 DNA reads TGCCGCGTGGGGGGGGCAAGCTACACCTTC. V gene TRBV29-1 combines with J gene TRBJ1-2; tentatively, D is TRBD1 (6 bases). This CDR3 comprises 10 residues. Germline-derived CDR1 and CDR2 are SQVTM and ANQGSEA.